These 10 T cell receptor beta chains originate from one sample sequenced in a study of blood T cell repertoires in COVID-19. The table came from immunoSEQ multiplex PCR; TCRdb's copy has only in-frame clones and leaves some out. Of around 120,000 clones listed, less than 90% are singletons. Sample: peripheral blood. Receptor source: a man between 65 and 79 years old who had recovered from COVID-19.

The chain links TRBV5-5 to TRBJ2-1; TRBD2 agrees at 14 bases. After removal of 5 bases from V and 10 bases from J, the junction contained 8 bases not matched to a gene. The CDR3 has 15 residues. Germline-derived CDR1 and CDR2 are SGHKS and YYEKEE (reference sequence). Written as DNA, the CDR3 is TGTGCCAGCAGTCGGATGGGACTAGCGGGAGACGAGCAGTTCTTC. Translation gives CASSRMGLAGDEQFF.

This CDR3 reads CASSQDVVRGPDTQYF. CDR3 sequence (DNA): TGCGCCAGCAGCCAAGATGTCGTCAGGGGGCCAGATACGCAGTATTTT. The genes are TRBV4-1 and TRBJ2-3; the match to TRBD1 covers 8 bases. The CDR3 totals 16 residues. CDR1 MGHRA and CDR2 YSYEKL come from the germline V gene. Unmatched junction bases numbered 6, after V lost 0 bases and J lost 4 bases.

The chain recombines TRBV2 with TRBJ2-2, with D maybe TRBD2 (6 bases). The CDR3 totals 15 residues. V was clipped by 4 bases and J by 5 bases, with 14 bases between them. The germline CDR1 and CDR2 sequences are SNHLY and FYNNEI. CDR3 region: CASSGPMGGTGELFF. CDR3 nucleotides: TGTGCCAGCAGTGGCCCGATGGGGGGAACCGGGGAGCTGTTTTTT.

DNA for the CDR3: TGTGCCAGCAGCCGGACAGGGACCGGGGCCAACGTCCTGACTTTC. Translation: CASSRTGTGANVLTF. The chain employs TRBV7-2 and TRBJ2-6, with 8 bases that match TRBD1. Germline V gene sequence: CDR1 SGHTA, CDR2 FQGNSA. This CDR3 is 15 amino acids long. The V segment lost 5 bases and the J segment 4 bases; nucleotides outside the gene matches: 4.

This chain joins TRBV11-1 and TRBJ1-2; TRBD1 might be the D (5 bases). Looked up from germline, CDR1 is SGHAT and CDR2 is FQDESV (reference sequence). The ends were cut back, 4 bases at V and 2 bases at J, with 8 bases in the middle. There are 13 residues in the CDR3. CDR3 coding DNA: TGTGCCAGCAGCTGGGGACTCAACTATGGCTACACCTTC. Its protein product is CASSWGLNYGYTF.

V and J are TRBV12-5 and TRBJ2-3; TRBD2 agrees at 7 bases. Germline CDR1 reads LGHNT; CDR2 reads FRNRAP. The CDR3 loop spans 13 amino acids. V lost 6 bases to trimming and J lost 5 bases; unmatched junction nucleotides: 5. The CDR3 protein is CASGPGTIDTQYF. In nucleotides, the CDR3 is TGTGCTAGTGGACCCGGGACTATAGATACGCAGTATTTT.

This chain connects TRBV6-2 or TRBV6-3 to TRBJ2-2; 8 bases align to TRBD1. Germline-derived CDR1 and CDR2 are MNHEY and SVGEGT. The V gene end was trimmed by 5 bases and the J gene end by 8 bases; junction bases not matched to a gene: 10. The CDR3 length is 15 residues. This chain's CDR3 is CASSTGQGHWGELFF. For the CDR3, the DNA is TGTGCCAGCAGTACCGGACAGGGTCATTGGGGGGAGCTGTTTTTT.

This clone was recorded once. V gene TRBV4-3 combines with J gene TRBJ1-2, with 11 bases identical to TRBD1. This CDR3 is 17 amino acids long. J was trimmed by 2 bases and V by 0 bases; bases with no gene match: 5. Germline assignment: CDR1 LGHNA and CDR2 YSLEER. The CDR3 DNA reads TGCGCCAGCAGCCAAGATGGGGGGACAGGGGGAAACTATGGCTACACCTTC. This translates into CASSQDGGTGGNYGYTF.

The CDR3 DNA sequence: TGTGCCAGCAGCAAATTGGTAATAGCGAGAACTAGCACAGATACGCAGTATTTT. This translates into CASSKLVIARTSTDTQYF. The rearrangement uses TRBV21-1 and TRBJ2-3; TRBD2 is the table's D call and was not checked against the DNA. TRBV21-1 is deemed a pseudogene. The CDR3 is 18 amino acids.

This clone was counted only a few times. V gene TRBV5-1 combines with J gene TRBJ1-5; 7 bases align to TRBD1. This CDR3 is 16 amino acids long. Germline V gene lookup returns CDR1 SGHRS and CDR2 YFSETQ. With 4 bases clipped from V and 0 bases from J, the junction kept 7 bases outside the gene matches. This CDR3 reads CASSPGTAPSNQPQHF. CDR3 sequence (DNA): TGCGCCAGCAGCCCAGGGACAGCTCCTAGCAATCAGCCCCAGCATTTT. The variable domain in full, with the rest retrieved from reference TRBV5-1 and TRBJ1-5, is KAGVTQTPRYLIKTRGQQVTLSCSPISGHRSVSWYQQTPGQGLQFLFEYFSETQRNKGNFPGRFSGRQFSNSRSEMNVSTLELGDSALYLCASSPGTAPSNQPQHFGDGTRLSIL.